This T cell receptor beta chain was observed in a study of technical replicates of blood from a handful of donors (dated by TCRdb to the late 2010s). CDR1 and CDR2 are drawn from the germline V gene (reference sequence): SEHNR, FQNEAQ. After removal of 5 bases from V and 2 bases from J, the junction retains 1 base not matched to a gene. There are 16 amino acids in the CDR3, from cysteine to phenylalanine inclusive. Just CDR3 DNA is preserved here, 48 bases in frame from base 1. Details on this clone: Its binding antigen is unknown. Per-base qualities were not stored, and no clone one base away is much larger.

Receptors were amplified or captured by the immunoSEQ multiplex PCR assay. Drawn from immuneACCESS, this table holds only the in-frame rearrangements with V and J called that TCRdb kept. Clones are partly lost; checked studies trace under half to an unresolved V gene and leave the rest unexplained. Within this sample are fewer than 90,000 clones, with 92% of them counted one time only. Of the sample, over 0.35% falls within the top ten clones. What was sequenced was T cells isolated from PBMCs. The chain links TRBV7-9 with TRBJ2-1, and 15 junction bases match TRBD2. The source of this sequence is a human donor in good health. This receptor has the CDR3 CASSRTSGGAYNEQFF. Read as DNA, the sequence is TGTGCCAGCAGCAGGACTAGCGGGGGGGCCTACAATGAGCAGTTCTTC.